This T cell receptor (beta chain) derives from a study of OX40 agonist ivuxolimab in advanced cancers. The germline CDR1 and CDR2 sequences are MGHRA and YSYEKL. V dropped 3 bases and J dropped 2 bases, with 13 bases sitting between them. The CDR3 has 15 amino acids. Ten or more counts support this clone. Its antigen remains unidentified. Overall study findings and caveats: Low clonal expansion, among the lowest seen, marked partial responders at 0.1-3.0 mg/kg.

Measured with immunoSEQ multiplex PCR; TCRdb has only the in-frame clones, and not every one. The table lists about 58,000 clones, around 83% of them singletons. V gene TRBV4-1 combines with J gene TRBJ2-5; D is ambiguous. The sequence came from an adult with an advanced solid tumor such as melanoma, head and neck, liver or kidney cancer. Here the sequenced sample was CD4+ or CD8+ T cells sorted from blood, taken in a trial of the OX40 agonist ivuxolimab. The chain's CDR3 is CASSHPLGGQETQYF. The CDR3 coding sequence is TGCGCCAGCAGCCACCCCCTGGGTGGGCAAGAGACCCAGTACTTC.